Listed here are 11 T cell receptor beta chains from one sample, sequenced in a study of blood T cell repertoires in COVID-19. Assay used: immunoSEQ multiplex PCR; TCRdb lists only in-frame clones, some missing. The table lists around 110,000 clones, 84% of them singletons. Sequenced sample: PBMCs or T cells enriched from blood (not recorded which). The receptors stem from a woman aged 25 to 45 who had recovered from COVID-19.

This sequence joins TRBV18 and TRBJ1-3, with 8 bases fitting TRBD1. The CDR3 sequence is 16 residues long. Germline assignment: CDR1 KGHSH and CDR2 LQKENI. V shed 3 bases, J shed 3 bases, and the junction held 7 bases outside the gene matches. The CDR3 loop reads CASSPSNGQGGNTIYF. The CDR3 region has the DNA TGTGCCAGCTCACCGTCCAACGGACAGGGTGGAAACACCATATATTTT.

A single count supports this clone. The chain recombines TRBV6-2 or TRBV6-3 with TRBJ2-3; TRBD2 agrees at 9 bases. CDR3 length: 16 amino acids. V was pared by 3 bases and J by 2 bases, with 6 bases of the junction left unmatched. Germline CDR1 reads MNHEY; CDR2 reads SVGEGT. The CDR3 reads CASSYPAGGPTDTQYF. In nucleotides, the CDR3 is TGTGCCAGCAGTTATCCAGCGGGAGGTCCCACAGATACGCAGTATTTT.

The rearrangement uses TRBV4-3 and TRBJ2-3; D is possibly TRBD2 (5 bases). Trimming left V 3 bases short and J 6 bases short, with 13 bases between. The CDR3 has 14 amino acids. From germline, CDR1 is LGHNA and CDR2 YSLEER. Here the CDR3 reads CASSHGEKKDTQYF. The CDR3 coding sequence is TGCGCCAGCAGCCACGGGGAGAAGAAGGATACGCAGTATTTT.

This rearrangement joins TRBV29-1 to TRBJ2-7, with 11 nucleotides matching TRBD1. V lost 7 bases, J lost 3 bases, and 20 bases stayed unmatched. Germline V gives CDR1 SQVTM, CDR2 ANQGSEA. The CDR3 contains 18 residues. CDR3 amino acids: CSAMISLDRGQGGYEQYF. The CDR3 region has the DNA TGCAGCGCTATGATAAGCCTGGACAGGGGGCAGGGAGGCTACGAGCAGTACTTC.

The genes are TRBV30 and TRBJ1-2; D may be TRBD1 (6 bases). Germline values: CDR1 GTSNPN, CDR2 SVGIG (reference sequence). The CDR3 runs to 14 residues. Trimming cost V 0 bases and J 4 bases, with 12 bases left between them. The DNA for the CDR3 is TGTGCCTGGAGTGTACGCAGGGGTCTCTATGGCTACACCTTC. Protein sequence: CAWSVRRGLYGYTF.

This chain uses TRBV15 with TRBJ1-4; possible D gene TRBD1, 5 bases. CDR1 LNHNV and CDR2 YYDKDF come from the germline V gene (reference sequence). This CDR3 is 16 amino acids long. Trimming took off 3 bases at V and 7 bases at J, with 18 bases between the two ends. The CDR3 protein is CATSREEPVRGEKLFF. The CDR3 region has the DNA TGTGCCACCAGCAGGGAAGAGCCCGTTAGGGGTGAAAAACTGTTTTTT.

V gene TRBV18 combines with J gene TRBJ2-7; 7 bases map to TRBD1. Germline CDR1 and CDR2: KGHSH and LQKENI. V shed 8 bases, J shed 1 base, and the junction held 2 bases outside the gene matches. CDR3 size: 12 residues. CDR3 sequence (DNA): TGTGCCAGCGGACAGGCTTCCTACGAGCAGTACTTC. This encodes CASGQASYEQYF.

The V and J genes are TRBV7-2 and TRBJ2-1; 7 positions match TRBD2. This CDR3 contains 14 residues. Germline lookup yields CDR1 SGHTA and CDR2 FQGNSA. V dropped 1 base and J dropped 9; count of bases not matched to a gene: 6. CDR3 bases: TGTGCCAGCAGCTTAGAGGGACTACCTGGTGAGCAGTTCTTC. It yields the protein CASSLEGLPGEQFF.

This clone was seen just once. The J gene is TRBJ2-4, the V gene TRBV5-4; weak D call: TRBD1 (5 bases). Trimming removed 3 bases from V and 5 bases from J, with 9 bases in between. This CDR3 has 13 residues. Germline V lookup: CDR1 SGHNT, CDR2 YYREEE (reference sequence). This chain's CDR3 is CASSSLTENIQYF. CDR3 bases: TGTGCCAGCAGCTCGTTGACAGAAAACATTCAGTACTTC.

The chain links TRBV2 to TRBJ2-2; 11 bases agree with TRBD2. CDR3 length equals 14 residues. CDR1 is SNHLY, CDR2 FYNNEI, per germline. The ends lost 6 bases at V and 8 bases at J; junction bases unmatched: 5. The CDR3 DNA reads as TGTGCCAGCAGCGGGACTAGCGGATGGGGGGAGCTGTTTTTT. It translates to CASSGTSGWGELFF.

The rearrangement joins TRBV28 to TRBJ2-1, with D possibly being TRBD1 (7 bases). This CDR3 comprises 15 residues. Looked up from germline, CDR1 is MDHEN and CDR2 is SYDVKM. Trimming shortened V by 6 bases and J by 2 bases, and 14 bases separated the two germline ends. CDR3 loop: CASSQGGKTYNEQFF. CDR3 coding DNA: TGTGCCAGCAGCCAGGGGGGAAAGACCTACAATGAGCAGTTCTTC.